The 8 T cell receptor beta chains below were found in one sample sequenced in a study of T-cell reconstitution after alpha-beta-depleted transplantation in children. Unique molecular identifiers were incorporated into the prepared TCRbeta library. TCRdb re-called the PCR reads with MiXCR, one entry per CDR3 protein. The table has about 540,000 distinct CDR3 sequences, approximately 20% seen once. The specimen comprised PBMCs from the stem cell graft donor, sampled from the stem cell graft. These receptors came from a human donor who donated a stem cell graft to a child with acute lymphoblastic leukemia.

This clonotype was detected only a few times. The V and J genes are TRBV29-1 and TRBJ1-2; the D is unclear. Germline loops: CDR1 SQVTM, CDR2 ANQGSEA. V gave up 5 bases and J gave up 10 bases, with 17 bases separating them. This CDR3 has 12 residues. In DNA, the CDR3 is TGCAGCGTTCTTGGGTCCGAAGTTGACTACACCTTC. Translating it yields CSVLGSEVDYTF.

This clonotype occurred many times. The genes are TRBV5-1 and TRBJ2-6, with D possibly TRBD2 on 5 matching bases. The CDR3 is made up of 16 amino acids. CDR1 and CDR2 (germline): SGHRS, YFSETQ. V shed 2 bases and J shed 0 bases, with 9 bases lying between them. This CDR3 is CASSFKAGSGANVLTF. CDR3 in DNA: TGCGCCAGCAGCTTTAAGGCGGGCTCTGGGGCCAACGTCCTGACTTTC.

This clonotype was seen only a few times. The CDR3 region has the DNA TGTGCCAGCAGCTTAGATCCAGGGGCCTCACCCCTCCACTTT. Translation gives CASSLDPGASPLHF. J is TRBJ1-6 and V is TRBV11-2; D is perhaps TRBD1 (6 bases). CDR1 and CDR2 (germline): SGHAT, FQNNGV. The CDR3 runs to 14 residues. V dropped 0 bases and J dropped 10 bases, with 10 bases sitting between them. The whole variable domain, filled in from reference TRBV11-2 and TRBJ1-6, reads EAGVAQSPRYKIIEKRQSVAFWCNPISGHATLYWYQQILGQGPKLLIQFQNNGVVDDSQLPKDRFSAERLKGVDSTLKIQPAKLEDSAVYLCASSLDPGASPLHFGNGTRLTVT.

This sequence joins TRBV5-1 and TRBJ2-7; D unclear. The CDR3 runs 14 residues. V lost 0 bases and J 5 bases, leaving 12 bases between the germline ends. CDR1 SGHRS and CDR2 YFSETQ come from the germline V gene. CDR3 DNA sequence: TGCGCCAGCAGCTTGGAAGGGTCTCCACACGAGCAGTACTTC. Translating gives CASSLEGSPHEQYF.

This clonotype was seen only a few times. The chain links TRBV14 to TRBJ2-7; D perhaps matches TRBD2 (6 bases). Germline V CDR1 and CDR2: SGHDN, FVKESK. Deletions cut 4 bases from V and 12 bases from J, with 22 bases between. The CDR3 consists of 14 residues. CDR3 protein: CASSPSGTFGIVYF. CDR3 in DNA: TGTGCCAGCAGCCCATCAGGGACTTTTGGTATCGTGTACTTC.

The CDR3 DNA reads as TGCGCCAGCAGCTTCCATAAGACAGGGCCGGACGGGGGCATTCAGTACTTC. Translated: CASSFHKTGPDGGIQYF. This chain connects TRBV5-1 to TRBJ2-4; D may be TRBD1 (7 bases). The CDR3 spans 17 residues. Trimming left V 2 bases short and J 9 bases short, with 24 bases between. Germline CDR1 reads SGHRS; CDR2 reads YFSETQ.

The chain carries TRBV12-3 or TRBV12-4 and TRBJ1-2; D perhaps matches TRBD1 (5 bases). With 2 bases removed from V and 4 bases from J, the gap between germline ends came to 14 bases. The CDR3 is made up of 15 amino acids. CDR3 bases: TGTGCCAGCAGTTTACTCCAGGGATCGGTCTATGGCTACACCTTC. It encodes CASSLLQGSVYGYTF.

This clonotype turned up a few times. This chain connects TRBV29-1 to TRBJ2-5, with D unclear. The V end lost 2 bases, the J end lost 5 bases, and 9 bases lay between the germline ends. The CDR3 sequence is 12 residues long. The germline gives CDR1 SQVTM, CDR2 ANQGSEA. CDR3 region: CSVEPPGETQYF. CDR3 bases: TGCAGCGTTGAACCACCCGGGGAGACCCAGTACTTC.